This T cell receptor (beta chain) is drawn from a study of blood T cell repertoires in COVID-19. CDR3 size: 18 residues. Germline V CDR1 and CDR2: MNHEY, SVGEGT. V lost 2 bases and J lost 4; bases outside the gene matches: 11. Per the study methods: Amplified reference gene primers provided the basis for estimating nucleated cell counts. The table came from immunoSEQ multiplex PCR; TCRdb's copy has only in-frame clones and leaves some out. D and trimming were read from the DNA, whereas the V and J calls and clone size are those reported in that table. The sample consists of roughly 670,000 clones, about 87% of them appearing once.

This sequence originates from a woman between 18 and 29 years old with acute or convalescent COVID-19. The V call is TRBV6-2 or TRBV6-3, the J call TRBJ2-1, with 10 nucleotides matching TRBD1. The sequencing sample was made of peripheral blood. CDR3 DNA sequence: TGTGCCAGCAGTTACGAGGGAGCCGGGACAGGGGTTTACAATGAGCAGTTCTTC. Amino acids: CASSYEGAGTGVYNEQFF.